This is a list of T cell receptor beta chains from one sample in a study of blood T cells in healthy people across ages. Each CDR3 protein is one row after TCRdb ran MiXCR on the 5' RACE reads. The repertoire has 650,000 to 700,000 distinct CDR3 sequences, about 32% of them found once; the top ten carry about 16%. Material: blood. Receptors were obtained from a woman at least 80 years old in good health. Each CDR3 is given without its conserved first and last residue. The D gene is left open where the match is weak.

V gene,D gene,J gene,CDR3 protein
TRBV2,TRBD1,TRBJ1-2,ASRKGTGNYGYT
TRBV29-1,-,TRBJ2-2,SVTGTGERF
TRBV15,-,TRBJ1-5,ATSRDRRSNQPQH
TRBV6-5,TRBD1,TRBJ1-6,ASRLGQGANSPPH
TRBV24-1,-,TRBJ1-5,ATSRDSNQPQH
TRBV4-2,TRBD2,TRBJ2-1,ASSQDSGGGADGNEQF
TRBV5-1,-,TRBJ2-1,ASSLDPTPGSYNEQF
TRBV11-2,-,TRBJ2-7,ASSLYMTGYEQY
TRBV7-9,TRBD1,TRBJ1-2,ASSGRTGGLDGYT
TRBV6-1,-,TRBJ1-2,ASNPGGADGYT
TRBV14,-,TRBJ2-1,ASSPTIGDFTYNEQF
TRBV25-1,-,TRBJ2-2,ATKGPGAGELF
TRBV4-3,TRBD1,TRBJ2-5,ASSRQLGGTGGSGETQY
TRBV7-8,-,TRBJ1-1,ASSLGLRQVNTEAF
TRBV7-2,TRBD1,TRBJ2-5,ASSLSFTGGREETQY
TRBV27,-,TRBJ1-6,ASRGGYNSPLH
TRBV7-6,TRBD2,TRBJ2-1,ASSLAGSGRAVNEQF
TRBV20-1,-,TRBJ1-5,SAREAGTPNQPQH
TRBV30,-,TRBJ1-3,AWSSGSSGNTIY
TRBV18,-,TRBJ2-2,ASSPGGRSTGELF
TRBV5-1,-,TRBJ1-1,ASSLEARGAF
TRBV20-1,TRBD1,TRBJ2-1,SAEGQENNEQF
TRBV5-4,TRBD2,TRBJ2-1,ASSLVGTSPNEQF
TRBV2,TRBD1,TRBJ2-7,ASSNSGTGGYEQY
TRBV5-1,-,TRBJ2-7,ANSLTAGLNNEQY
TRBV7-9,-,TRBJ1-4,ASSPNSVLNEKLF
TRBV5-1,-,TRBJ1-2,ASSLAGDWTYGYT
TRBV7-8,TRBD2,TRBJ2-3,ASSPQGGGFTSTDTQY
TRBV30,-,TRBJ1-6,AWSPSGFNSPLH
TRBV7-3,TRBD1,TRBJ2-1,ASSLMTGTGEDEQF
TRBV12-3/TRBV12-4,-,TRBJ1-5,ASSFSGTGNQPQH
TRBV6-1,-,TRBJ1-2,ASSEREGWYGYT
TRBV5-1,-,TRBJ2-1,ASSGTGPQQF
TRBV18,TRBD2,TRBJ2-1,ASSPLTSGGRGEQF
TRBV6-1,-,TRBJ1-2,ASSESGEGGYT